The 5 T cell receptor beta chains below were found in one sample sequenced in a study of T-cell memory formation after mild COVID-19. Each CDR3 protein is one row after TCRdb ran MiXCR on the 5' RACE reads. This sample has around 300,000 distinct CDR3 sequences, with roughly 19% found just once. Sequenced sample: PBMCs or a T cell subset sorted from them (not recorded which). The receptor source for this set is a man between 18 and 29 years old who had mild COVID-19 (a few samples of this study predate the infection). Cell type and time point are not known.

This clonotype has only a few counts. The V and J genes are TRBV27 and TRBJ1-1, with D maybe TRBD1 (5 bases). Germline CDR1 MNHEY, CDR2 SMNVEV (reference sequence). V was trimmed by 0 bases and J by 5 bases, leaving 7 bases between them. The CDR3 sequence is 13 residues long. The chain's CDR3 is CASSLSRQTEAFF. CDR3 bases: TGTGCCAGCAGTTTATCCAGACAGACTGAAGCTTTCTTT.

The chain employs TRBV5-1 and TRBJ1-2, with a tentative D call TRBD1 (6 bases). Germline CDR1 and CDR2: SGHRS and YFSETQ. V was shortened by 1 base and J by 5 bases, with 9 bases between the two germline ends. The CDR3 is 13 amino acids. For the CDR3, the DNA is TGCGCCAGCAGCTTGAACAGGGAGTATGGCTACACCTTC. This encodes CASSLNREYGYTF.

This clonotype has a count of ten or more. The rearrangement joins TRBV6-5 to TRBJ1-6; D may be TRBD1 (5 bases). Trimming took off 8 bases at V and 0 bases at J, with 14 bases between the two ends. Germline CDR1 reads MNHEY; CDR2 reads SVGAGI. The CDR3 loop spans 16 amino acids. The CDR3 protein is CASHRGWPSYNSPLHF. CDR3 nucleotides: TGTGCCAGCCATCGGGGGTGGCCCTCCTATAATTCACCCCTCCACTTT.

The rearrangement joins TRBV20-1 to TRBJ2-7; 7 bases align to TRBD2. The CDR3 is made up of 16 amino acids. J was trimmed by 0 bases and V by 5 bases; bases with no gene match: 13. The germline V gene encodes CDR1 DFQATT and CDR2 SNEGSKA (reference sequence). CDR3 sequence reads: CSAPEAGTTGSYEQYF. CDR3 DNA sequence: TGCAGTGCTCCAGAGGCAGGGACTACAGGCTCCTACGAGCAGTACTTC.

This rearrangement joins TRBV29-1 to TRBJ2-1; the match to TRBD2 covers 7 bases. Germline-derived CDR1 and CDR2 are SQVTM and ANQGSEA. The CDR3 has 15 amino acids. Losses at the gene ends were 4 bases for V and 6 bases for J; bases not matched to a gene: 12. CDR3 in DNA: TGCAGCGTTGCAATGGGAGGGGCGAGAGTCAATGAGCAGTTCTTC. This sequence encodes CSVAMGGARVNEQFF.